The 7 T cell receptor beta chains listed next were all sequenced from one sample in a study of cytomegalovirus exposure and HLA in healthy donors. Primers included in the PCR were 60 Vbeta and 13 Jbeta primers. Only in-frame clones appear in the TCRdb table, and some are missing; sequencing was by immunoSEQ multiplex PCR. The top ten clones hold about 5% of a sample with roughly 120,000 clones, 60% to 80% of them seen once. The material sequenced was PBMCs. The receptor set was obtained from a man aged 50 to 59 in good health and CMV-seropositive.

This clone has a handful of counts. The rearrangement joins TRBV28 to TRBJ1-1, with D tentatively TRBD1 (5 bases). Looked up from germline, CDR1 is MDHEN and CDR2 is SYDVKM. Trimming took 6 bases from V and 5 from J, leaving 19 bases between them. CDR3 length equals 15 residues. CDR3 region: CASSPLGGIGTEAFF. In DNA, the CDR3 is TGTGCCAGCAGCCCGCTGGGGGGGATTGGGACTGAAGCTTTCTTT.

CDR3 sequence: CASSIADSYEQYF. The CDR3 region has the DNA TGTGCCAGCAGTATAGCGGACTCCTACGAGCAGTACTTC. This sequence joins TRBV6-1 and TRBJ2-7; D possibly corresponds to TRBD2 (6 bases). The CDR3 is 13 residues long. V lost 5 bases and J 0 bases, leaving 8 bases between the germline ends. Germline CDR1 MNHNS, CDR2 SASEGT.

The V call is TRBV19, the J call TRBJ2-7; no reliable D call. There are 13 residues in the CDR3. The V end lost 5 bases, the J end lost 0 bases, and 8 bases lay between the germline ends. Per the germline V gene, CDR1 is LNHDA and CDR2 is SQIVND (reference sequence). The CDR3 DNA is TGTGCCAGTAGTCCGACAAACTCCTACGAGCAGTACTTC. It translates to CASSPTNSYEQYF.

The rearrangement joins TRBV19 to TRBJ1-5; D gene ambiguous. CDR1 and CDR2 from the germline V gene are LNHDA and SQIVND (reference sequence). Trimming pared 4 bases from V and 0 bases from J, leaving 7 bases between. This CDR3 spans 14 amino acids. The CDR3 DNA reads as TGTGCCAGTAGTACACTGTCTAGCAATCAGCCCCAGCATTTT. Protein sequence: CASSTLSSNQPQHF.

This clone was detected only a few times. The CDR3 region is CASSRASDSYEQYF. The CDR3 DNA is TGTGCCAGCTCACGGGCTAGCGACTCCTACGAGCAGTACTTC. The chain joins TRBV18 to TRBJ2-7, with D perhaps TRBD2 (6 bases). Trimming removed 4 bases from V and 0 bases from J, with 10 bases in between. Germline loops: CDR1 KGHSH, CDR2 LQKENI. The CDR3 length is 14 residues.

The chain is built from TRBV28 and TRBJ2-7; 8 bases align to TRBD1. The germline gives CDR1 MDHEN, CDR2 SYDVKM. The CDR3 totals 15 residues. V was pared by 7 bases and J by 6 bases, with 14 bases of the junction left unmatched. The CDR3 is CASTEGQVGRGEQYF. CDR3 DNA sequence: TGTGCCAGCACCGAGGGACAGGTAGGACGGGGCGAGCAGTACTTC.

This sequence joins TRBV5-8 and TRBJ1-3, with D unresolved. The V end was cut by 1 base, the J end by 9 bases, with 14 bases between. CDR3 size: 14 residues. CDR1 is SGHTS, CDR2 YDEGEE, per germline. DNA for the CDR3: TGTGCCAGCAGCTTGTCCGGCCCGGAGGGCACCATATATTTT. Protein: CASSLSGPEGTIYF.